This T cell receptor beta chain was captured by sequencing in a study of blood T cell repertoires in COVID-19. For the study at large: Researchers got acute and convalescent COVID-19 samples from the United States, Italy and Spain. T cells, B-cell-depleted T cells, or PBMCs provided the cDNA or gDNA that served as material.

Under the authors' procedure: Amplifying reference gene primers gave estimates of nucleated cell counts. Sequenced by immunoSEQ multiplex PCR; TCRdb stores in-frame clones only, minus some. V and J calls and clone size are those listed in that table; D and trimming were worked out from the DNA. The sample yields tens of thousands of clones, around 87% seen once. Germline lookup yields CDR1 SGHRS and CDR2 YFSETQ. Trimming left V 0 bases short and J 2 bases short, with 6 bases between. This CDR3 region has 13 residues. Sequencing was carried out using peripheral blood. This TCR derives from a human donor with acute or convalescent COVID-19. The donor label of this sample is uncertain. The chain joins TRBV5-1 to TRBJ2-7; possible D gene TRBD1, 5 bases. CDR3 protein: CASSLEGTYEQYF. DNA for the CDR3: TGCGCCAGCAGCTTGGAGGGGACCTACGAGCAGTACTTC.